The sequence of this T cell receptor (beta chain) was determined in a study of T cells in Graves' hyperthyroidism and ophthalmopathy. Of note for this clonotype: Its antigen is not known.

The hyperthyroidism was newly diagnosed and had lasted under 2 months; the patients were aged 18 to 65. Uncontrolled infection, other autoimmune disease, pregnancy and lactation each barred patients from inclusion. General study points: In the blood, most expanded thyroid clonotypes above 0.001 appeared as well. Ophthalmopathy cases were set apart from stable hyperthyroidism by a 13 V-J model.

There were TCR beta CDR3 regions amplified from RNA transcripts. The TCR CDR3 first-round RT-PCR relied on the HTBI primer set. A single record per CDR3 protein comes from TCRdb applying MiXCR to the multiplex PCR reads. This table has approximately 590,000 distinct CDR3 sequences, about a sixth appearing once. The sample consisted of blood. This TCR derives from a woman aged 30 to 39 with Graves' hyperthyroidism.

The CDR3 reads CASSSGLAGSSYNEQFF. CDR3 sequence (DNA): TGTGCCAGCAGCTCAGGACTAGCGGGGAGCTCCTACAATGAGCAGTTCTTC. V usage is TRBV7-9 and J usage is TRBJ2-1; 12 nucleotides line up with TRBD2. The germline CDR1 and CDR2 sequences are SEHNR and FQNEAQ (reference sequence). This CDR3 is 17 amino acids long. The V and J ends lost 4 bases and 0 bases, in that order; junction bases with no gene match: 4.